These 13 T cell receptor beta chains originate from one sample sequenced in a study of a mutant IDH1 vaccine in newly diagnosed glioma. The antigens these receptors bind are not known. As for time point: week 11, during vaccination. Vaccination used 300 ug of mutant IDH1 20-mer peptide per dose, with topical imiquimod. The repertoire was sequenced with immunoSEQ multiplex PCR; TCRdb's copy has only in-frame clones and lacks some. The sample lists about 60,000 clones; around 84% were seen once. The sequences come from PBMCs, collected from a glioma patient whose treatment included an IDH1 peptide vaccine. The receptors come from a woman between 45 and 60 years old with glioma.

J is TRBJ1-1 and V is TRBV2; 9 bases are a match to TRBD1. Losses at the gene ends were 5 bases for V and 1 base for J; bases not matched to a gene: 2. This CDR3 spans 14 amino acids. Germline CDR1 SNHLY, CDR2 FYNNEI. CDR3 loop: CASSTGQGNTEAFF. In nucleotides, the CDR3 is TGTGCCAGCAGTACGGGACAGGGGAACACTGAAGCTTTCTTT.

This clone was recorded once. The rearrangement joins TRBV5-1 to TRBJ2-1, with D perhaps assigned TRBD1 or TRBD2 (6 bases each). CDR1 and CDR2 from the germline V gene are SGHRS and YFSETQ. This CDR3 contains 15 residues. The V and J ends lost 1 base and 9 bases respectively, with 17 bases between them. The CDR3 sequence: CASSLKISKGGEQFF. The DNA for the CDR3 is TGCGCCAGCAGCTTGAAAATTAGCAAGGGGGGTGAGCAGTTCTTC. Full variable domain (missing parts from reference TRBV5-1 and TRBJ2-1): KAGVTQTPRYLIKTRGQQVTLSCSPISGHRSVSWYQQTPGQGLQFLFEYFSETQRNKGNFPGRFSGRQFSNSRSEMNVSTLELGDSALYLCASSLKISKGGEQFFGPGTRLTVL.

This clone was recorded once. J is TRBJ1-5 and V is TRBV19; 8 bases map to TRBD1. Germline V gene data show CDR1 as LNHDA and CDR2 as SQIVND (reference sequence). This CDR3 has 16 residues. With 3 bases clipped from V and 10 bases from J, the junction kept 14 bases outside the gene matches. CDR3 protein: CASSMGNRGAGLPQHF. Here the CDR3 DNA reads TGTGCCAGTAGTATGGGTAACAGGGGGGCCGGTCTTCCCCAGCATTTT.

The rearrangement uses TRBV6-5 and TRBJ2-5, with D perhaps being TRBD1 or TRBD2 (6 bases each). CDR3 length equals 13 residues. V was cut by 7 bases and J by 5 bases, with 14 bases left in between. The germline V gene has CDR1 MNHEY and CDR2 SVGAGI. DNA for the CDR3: TGTGCCAGCACCGATGGGGGGCTGGAGACCCAGTACTTC. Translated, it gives CASTDGGLETQYF.

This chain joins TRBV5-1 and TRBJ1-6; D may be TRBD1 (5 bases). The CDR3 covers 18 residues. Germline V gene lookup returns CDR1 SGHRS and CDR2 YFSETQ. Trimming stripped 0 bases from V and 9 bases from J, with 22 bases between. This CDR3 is CASSLASIGTGRGSPLHF. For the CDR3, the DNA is TGCGCCAGCAGCTTGGCCTCTATTGGAACGGGAAGGGGTTCACCCCTCCACTTT.

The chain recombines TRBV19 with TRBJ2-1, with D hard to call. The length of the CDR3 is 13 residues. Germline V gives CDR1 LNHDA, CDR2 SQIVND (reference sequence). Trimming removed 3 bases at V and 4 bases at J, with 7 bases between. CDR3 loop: CASSISPYNEQFF. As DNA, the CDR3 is TGTGCCAGTAGTATCTCCCCATACAATGAGCAGTTCTTC.

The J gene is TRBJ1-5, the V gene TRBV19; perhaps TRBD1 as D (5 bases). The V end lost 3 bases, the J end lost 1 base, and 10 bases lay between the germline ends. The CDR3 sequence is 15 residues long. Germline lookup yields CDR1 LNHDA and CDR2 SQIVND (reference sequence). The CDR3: CASSIQGGSNQPQHF. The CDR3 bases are TGTGCCAGTAGTATTCAGGGAGGGAGCAATCAGCCCCAGCATTTT.

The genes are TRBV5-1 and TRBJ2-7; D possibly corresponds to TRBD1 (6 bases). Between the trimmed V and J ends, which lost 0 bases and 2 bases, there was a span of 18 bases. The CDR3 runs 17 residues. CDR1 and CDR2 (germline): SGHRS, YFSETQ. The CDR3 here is CASSLVSKDSLTYEQYF. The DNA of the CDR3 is TGCGCCAGCAGCTTGGTTTCAAAGGACAGCCTAACCTACGAGCAGTACTTC. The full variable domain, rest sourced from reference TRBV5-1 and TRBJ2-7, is KAGVTQTPRYLIKTRGQQVTLSCSPISGHRSVSWYQQTPGQGLQFLFEYFSETQRNKGNFPGRFSGRQFSNSRSEMNVSTLELGDSALYLCASSLVSKDSLTYEQYFGPGTRLTVT.

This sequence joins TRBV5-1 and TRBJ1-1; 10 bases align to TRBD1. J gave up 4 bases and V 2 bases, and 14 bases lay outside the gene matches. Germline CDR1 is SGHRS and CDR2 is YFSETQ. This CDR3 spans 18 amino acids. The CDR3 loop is CASSLEGTGAVRGTEAFF. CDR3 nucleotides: TGCGCCAGCAGCTTAGAAGGGACAGGGGCAGTTCGGGGCACTGAAGCTTTCTTT.

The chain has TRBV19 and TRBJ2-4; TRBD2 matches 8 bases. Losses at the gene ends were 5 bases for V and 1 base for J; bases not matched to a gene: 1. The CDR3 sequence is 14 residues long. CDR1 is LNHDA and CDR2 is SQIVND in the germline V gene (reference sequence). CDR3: CASSGGGAKNIQYF. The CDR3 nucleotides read TGTGCCAGTAGTGGCGGGGGGGCCAAAAACATTCAGTACTTC.

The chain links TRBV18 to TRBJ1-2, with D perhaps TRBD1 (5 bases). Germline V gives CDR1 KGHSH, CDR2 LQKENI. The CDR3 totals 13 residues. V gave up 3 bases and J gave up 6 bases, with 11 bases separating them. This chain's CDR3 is CASSPQGGDGYTF. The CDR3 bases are TGTGCCAGCTCACCCCAGGGCGGGGATGGCTACACCTTC. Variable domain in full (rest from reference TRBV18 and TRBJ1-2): NAGVMQNPRHLVRRRGQEARLRCSPMKGHSHVYWYRQLPEEGLKFMVYLQKENIIDESGMPKERFSAEFPKEGPSILRIQQVVRGDSAAYFCASSPQGGDGYTFGSGTRLTVV.

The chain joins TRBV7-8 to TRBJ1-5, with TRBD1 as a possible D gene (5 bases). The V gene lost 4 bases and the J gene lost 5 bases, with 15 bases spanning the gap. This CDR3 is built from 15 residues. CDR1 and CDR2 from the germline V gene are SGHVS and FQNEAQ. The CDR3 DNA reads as TGTGCCAGCAGCTCCTTCGGCCAGGGCCATCAGCCCCAGCATTTT. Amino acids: CASSSFGQGHQPQHF.

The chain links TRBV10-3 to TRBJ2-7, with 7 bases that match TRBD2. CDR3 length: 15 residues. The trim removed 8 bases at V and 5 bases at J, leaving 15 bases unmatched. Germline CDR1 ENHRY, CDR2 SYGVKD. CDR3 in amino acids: CAIGYIARGSHEQYF. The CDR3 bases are TGTGCCATCGGATATATTGCTCGCGGGAGCCACGAGCAGTACTTC.